This T cell receptor (beta chain) originates from a study of identical twins. Study-level points and caveats: The study found that models underestimated out-of-frame TCR alpha sharing in monozygotic twins.

Remarks on this clonotype: The antigen is undetermined.

A single record per CDR3 protein comes from TCRdb applying MiXCR to the 5' RACE reads. The sample has roughly 290,000 distinct CDR3 sequences; less than 9.5% are singletons. In germline, CDR1 is LNHDA, CDR2 SQIVND (reference sequence). The CDR3 runs to 14 residues. The germline V and J ends were trimmed by 6 bases and 1 base, with 13 bases remaining between them. The same specimen was also included in a second study, on yellow fever vaccine responses in identical twins. As that report states: Vaccine T cell responses of twins reportedly seemed partly convergent and partly personalized.

The source material was CD8+ T cells sorted from blood. J is TRBJ2-7 and V is TRBV19; no definite D call. The TCR comes from a woman aged 18-30 years in good health. The CDR3: CASSETMLSYEQYF. CDR3 in DNA: TGTGCCAGTAGCGAGACGATGTTGTCCTACGAGCAGTACTTC. The full variable domain, with the rest looked up from reference TRBV19 and TRBJ2-7, is DGGITQSPKYLFRKEGQNVTLSCEQNLNHDAMYWYRQDPGQGLRLIYYSQIVNDFQKGDIAEGYSVSREKKESFPLTVTSAQKNPTAFYLCASSETMLSYEQYFGPGTRLTVT.